Shown below are 3 T cell receptor beta chains from a single sample sequenced in a study of technical replicates of blood from a few donors. Sequencing was performed with immunoSEQ multiplex PCR; in TCRdb, only in-frame clones are kept and a portion is missing. The data hold fewer than 75,000 clones, with approximately 90% observed a single time. What was sequenced was PBMCs. The receptors shown here come from a human donor in good health. Some clones in this sample may be carry-over from other donors' samples.

The chain recombines TRBV11-2 with TRBJ2-1; D may be TRBD1 (5 bases). Trimming pared 4 bases from V and 5 bases from J, leaving 12 bases between. The CDR3 runs to 14 residues. The germline gives CDR1 SGHAT, CDR2 FQNNGV. The CDR3 sequence is CASSSTENNNEQFF. CDR3 bases: TGTGCCAGCAGCTCGACAGAAAACAACAATGAGCAGTTCTTC.

This rearrangement joins TRBV18 to TRBJ2-2, with TRBD1 identical over 10 bases. Unmatched junction bases numbered 7, after V lost 2 bases and J lost 4 bases. CDR3 length: 17 amino acids. CDR1 and CDR2 (germline): KGHSH, LQKENI. The CDR3 sequence is CASSPLGQGLSTGELFF. The CDR3 region has the DNA TGTGCCAGCTCACCATTGGGACAGGGGTTAAGCACCGGGGAGCTGTTTTTT.

The chain couples TRBV5-1 to TRBJ1-3; D is possibly TRBD1 (6 bases). CDR3 size: 14 residues. Per germline, CDR1 SGHRS and CDR2 YFSETQ. The ends were cut back, 6 bases at V and 0 bases at J, with 10 bases in the middle. CDR3 sequence reads: CASNPTGSGNTIYF. The DNA for the CDR3 is TGCGCCAGCAACCCGACAGGCTCTGGAAACACCATATATTTT.